Listed below are T cell receptor beta chains from one sample, sequenced in a study of cytomegalovirus exposure and HLA in healthy donors. The data were produced by immunoSEQ multiplex PCR, yet TCRdb's version contains in-frame clones alone and is incomplete. The table includes about 63,000 clones, approximately 76% detected once. Sequences were obtained from PBMCs. Receptors were obtained from a middle-aged man in good health and CMV-seronegative. Each CDR3 is given with its conserved first and last residue. A D gene is named only where the DNA matches it firmly. Clone size is given for some rows only: seen once, a few or many times, or a class if the clone is expanded.

len	d_gene	v_gene	j_gene	abundance	CDR3aa	CDR3nt
15	NA	TRBV27	TRBJ1-2	NA	CASHTPTQGSGGYTF	TGTGCCAGCCACACCCCTACACAGGGTTCGGGAGGCTACACCTTC
13	TRBD1	TRBV29-1	TRBJ1-1	NA	CSAGQGVRTEAFF	TGCAGCGCCGGACAGGGGGTGAGGACTGAAGCTTTCTTT
14	NA	TRBV19	TRBJ2-7	few	CASSLREFTLEQYF	TGTGCCAGTAGTCTCCGGGAATTTACCCTCGAGCAGTACTTC
16	TRBD1	TRBV9	TRBJ2-5	few	CASSLRRGTGLETQYF	TGTGCCAGCAGCCTCCGCAGGGGGACAGGGCTCGAGACCCAGTACTTC
16	TRBD1	TRBV15	TRBJ1-2	NA	CATSRERQGAGYDYTF	TGTGCCACCAGCAGAGAGCGCCAGGGGGCCGGCTATGACTACACCTTC
15	TRBD1	TRBV7-9	TRBJ1-4	NA	CASSQWDSQGEKLFF	TGTGCCAGCAGCCAGTGGGACAGTCAGGGTGAAAAACTGTTTTTT
12	NA	TRBV25-1	TRBJ1-3	once	CASTGSGNTIYF	TGTGCCAGTACAGGCTCTGGAAACACCATATATTTT
12	TRBD1	TRBV29-1	TRBJ1-1	once	CSAQTGTTEAFF	TGCAGCGCTCAGACAGGGACCACTGAAGCTTTCTTT
13	TRBD1	TRBV6-1	TRBJ2-7	once	CASKGTGGSEQYF	TGTGCCAGCAAAGGGACAGGGGGATCCGAGCAGTACTTC
13	NA	TRBV6-1	TRBJ2-7	NA	CASGEGAIYEQYF	TGTGCCAGCGGTGAAGGGGCCATCTACGAGCAGTACTTC
15	TRBD1	TRBV13	TRBJ1-2	once	CASSPRTGLEVGYTF	TGTGCCAGCAGCCCCCGGACAGGGTTGGAGGTTGGCTACACCTTC
16	TRBD1	TRBV6-5	TRBJ2-7	NA	CASSYGAPTGTYEQYF	TGTGCCAGCAGTTACGGGGCCCCGACAGGGACCTACGAGCAGTACTTC
14	NA	TRBV18	TRBJ2-1	NA	CASSPSGTYNEQFF	TGTGCCAGCTCACCCAGTGGCACGTACAATGAGCAGTTCTTC
15	NA	TRBV5-5	TRBJ1-1	NA	CASSLVGGMNTEAFF	TGTGCCAGCAGCTTGGTCGGGGGGATGAACACTGAAGCTTTCTTT
14	NA	TRBV4-1	TRBJ1-2	NA	CASSQDRGNYGYTF	TGCGCCAGCAGCCAAGATCGAGGAAACTATGGCTACACCTTC
14	TRBD1	TRBV5-1	TRBJ1-2	few	CATSGTDSNYGYTF	TGCGCCACCTCCGGGACAGACTCTAACTATGGCTACACCTTC
17	NA	TRBV2	TRBJ1-5	NA	CASSEWGRLDSNQPQHF	TGTGCCAGCAGTGAATGGGGCAGATTGGATAGCAATCAGCCCCAGCATTTT
16	TRBD2	TRBV4-1	TRBJ2-7	few	CASSQDRTSGIYEQYF	TGCGCCAGCAGCCAAGATAGGACTAGCGGGATCTACGAGCAGTACTTC
14	TRBD1	TRBV28	TRBJ1-2	NA	CASSLGQVVLGYTF	TGTGCCAGCAGTTTAGGACAGGTTGTTTTAGGCTACACCTTC
14	TRBD2	TRBV7-2	TRBJ2-7	NA	CASSLVSGDYEQYF	TGTGCCAGCAGCTTAGTTAGCGGGGACTACGAGCAGTACTTC
15	NA	TRBV7-8	TRBJ1-2	NA	CASSPPPPGNYGYTF	TGTGCCAGCAGCCCTCCCCCCCCAGGGAACTATGGCTACACCTTC
13	TRBD1	TRBV7-2	TRBJ2-5	NA	CASSRQGGETQYF	TGTGCCAGCAGTCGACAGGGGGGGGAGACCCAGTACTTC
17	NA	TRBV16	TRBJ1-1	NA	CASSQGLAPLRDTEAFF	TGTGCCAGCAGCCAAGGTCTGGCACCGCTGCGGGACACTGAAGCTTTCTTT
11	NA	TRBV9	TRBJ2-3	NA	CASSLDGAQYF	TGTGCCAGCAGTTTAGACGGAGCGCAGTATTTT
16	TRBD1	TRBV18	TRBJ2-4	NA	CASSPRQGASKNIQYF	TGTGCCAGCTCGCCGCGACAGGGGGCGTCCAAAAACATTCAGTACTTC
17	NA	TRBV29-1	TRBJ2-3	few	CSVRGGRGPRSTDTQYF	TGCAGCGTGAGGGGGGGCCGGGGGCCTCGGTCGACAGATACGCAGTATTTT